This T cell receptor beta chain derives from a study of T cells in localized non-small cell lung cancer. Study observations and caveats: Clonality of T cells reached its maximum in uninvolved adjacent lung, surpassing tumor. Median detection of top 100 tumor clones in adjacent lung was 55 to 60 clones.

Concerning this clone itself: Its antigen is currently unknown.

Sequencing was performed with immunoSEQ multiplex PCR; in TCRdb, only in-frame clones are kept and a portion is missing. This table holds 40,000 to 60,000 clones, about 88% found once. Trimming shortened V by 0 bases and J by 2 bases, and 8 bases separated the two germline ends. Per germline, CDR1 SGDLS and CDR2 YYNGEE. There are 14 residues in the CDR3. This specimen was PBMCs, taken before any cancer treatment. The genes are TRBV9 and TRBJ1-1, with a tentative D call TRBD1 (5 bases). This receptor was identified in a female donor with stage II lung adenocarcinoma. CDR3 in DNA: TGTGCCAGCAGCGTAGGGCAGGGCAACACTGAAGCTTTCTTT. Residues: CASSVGQGNTEAFF.